These T cell receptor beta chains were read from a single sample in a study of CD8 T cells in Susac syndrome. MiXCR, run by TCRdb on the immunoSEQ multiplex PCR reads, gives a single entry per CDR3 protein. The data hold fewer than 80,000 distinct CDR3 sequences, with roughly 94% observed a single time. Sequencing was performed on CD8+ T cells from PBMCs. These receptors all stem from a human donor in good health. The CDR3 runs from the conserved cysteine through the conserved F or W. D genes are given only for firm matches. The size field is filled for only some rows; it gives once, few, many or a size class.

d_gene	v_gene	j_gene	abundance	CDR3nt	CDR3aa
.	TRBV7-9	TRBJ1-1	once	TGTGCCAGCAGCCACCCCTCAGACGGCTGGAACACTGAAGCTTTCTTT	CASSHPSDGWNTEAFF
.	TRBV28	TRBJ1-1	.	TGTGCCAGCAGTTTAGCAGAGAACACTGAAGCTTTCTTT	CASSLAENTEAFF
TRBD1	TRBV10-3	TRBJ1-2	.	TGTGCCATCAGTGAGTGGACCGTAACCAGACAGGGAGCCTATGGCTACACCTTC	CAISEWTVTRQGAYGYTF
TRBD1	TRBV28	TRBJ1-2	once	TGTGCCAGCAAACCGGGACAGATGCTCTATGGCTACACCTTC	CASKPGQMLYGYTF
.	TRBV28	TRBJ1-3	.	TGTGCCAGCAGTCTAACACTACAGGGACCCGGAAACACCATATATTTT	CASSLTLQGPGNTIYF
TRBD2	TRBV13	TRBJ2-2	.	TGTGCCAGCAGCACACTACTAGCGGGGGTGCACACCGGGGAGCTGTTTTTT	CASSTLLAGVHTGELFF
.	TRBV27	TRBJ2-5	.	TGTGCCAGCAGCGACAGTGGGGCCGGGGAGACCCAGTACTTC	CASSDSGAGETQYF
.	TRBV6-5	TRBJ2-7	.	TGTGCCAGCAGCTCCCGGGACACCTCCTACGAGCAGTACTTC	CASSSRDTSYEQYF
.	TRBV30	TRBJ2-7	.	TGTGCCTGGAGTCCCACAAACCACGAGCAGTACTTC	CAWSPTNHEQYF
TRBD2	TRBV7-9	TRBJ2-1	.	TGTGCCAGCAGCTTAGAAAGCGGGGGGGCTCACAATGAGCAGTTCTTC	CASSLESGGAHNEQFF
.	TRBV5-1	TRBJ1-1	.	TGCGCCAGCAGCGAAGACCGGGGGCTTGAAGCTTTCTTT	CASSEDRGLEAFF
.	TRBV15	TRBJ2-7	.	TGTGCCACCAGCAGATATGAGGGGGGCGGCGACGAGCAGTACTTC	CATSRYEGGGDEQYF
.	TRBV2	TRBJ2-2	.	TGTGCCAGCAGTGATCCGACCACGAACACCGGGGAGCTGTTTTTT	CASSDPTTNTGELFF
.	TRBV27	TRBJ2-1	.	TGTGCCAGCAGCCGGGGGCCAGCTACCTACAATGAGCAGTTCTTC	CASSRGPATYNEQFF
.	TRBV28	TRBJ1-3	.	TGTGCCAGCAAATCGACAGGATCCTCTGGAAACACCATATATTTT	CASKSTGSSGNTIYF
TRBD1	TRBV27	TRBJ2-7	.	TGTGCCAGCAGTGTCACAGGGGGCAACGACTACGAGCAGTACTTC	CASSVTGGNDYEQYF
.	TRBV16	TRBJ1-5	.	TGTGCCAGCAGCCAGGGGCAGGGGAATTATCAGCCCCAGCATTTT	CASSQGQGNYQPQHF
TRBD1	TRBV15	TRBJ1-6	once	TGTGCCACCAGCAGAGTTATGCAGGGGGGTTCACCCCTCCACTTT	CATSRVMQGGSPLHF
TRBD1	TRBV29-1	TRBJ1-5	.	TGCAGCGCCAGGACAGGACTACCAGGTCAGCCCCAGCATTTT	CSARTGLPGQPQHF
.	TRBV6-2/TRBV6-3	TRBJ2-1	once	TGTGCCAGCAGTTACTCTGGGGCGTTGCGCAATGAGCAGTTCTTC	CASSYSGALRNEQFF
.	TRBV12-3/TRBV12-4	TRBJ2-7	.	TGTGCCAGCGCGACGTCAGGGGAAACCTACGAGCAGTACTTC	CASATSGETYEQYF
.	TRBV28	TRBJ1-6	.	TGTGCCAGCCGGGCGGCGTCACCCCTCCACTTT	CASRAASPLHF
.	TRBV3-1	TRBJ2-6	once	TGTGCCAGCAGCCAAGATGTCTCTGGGGCCAACGTCCTGACTTTC	CASSQDVSGANVLTF
.	TRBV30	TRBJ1-1	.	TGTGCCTGGGGGGTCCCTACTGAAGCTTTCTTT	CAWGVPTEAFF
.	TRBV7-8	TRBJ2-7	.	TGTGCCAGCAGCTGGACCGGGGACACCGCCTACGAGCAGTACTTC	CASSWTGDTAYEQYF
.	TRBV4-1	TRBJ2-1	.	TGCGCCAGCAGCCAGTTAAACAATGAGCAGTTCTTC	CASSQLNNEQFF
.	TRBV13	TRBJ2-7	.	TGTGCCAGCAGTGACAGGGAGGACGAGCAGTACTTC	CASSDREDEQYF
.	TRBV29-1	TRBJ1-4	once	TGCAGCGTTGAAGGGGAAGCCTCTAATGAAAAACTGTTTTTT	CSVEGEASNEKLFF
.	TRBV30	TRBJ1-1	.	TGTGCCGGCCGGGAAAGCACTGAAGCTTTCTTT	CAGRESTEAFF
.	TRBV29-1	TRBJ1-1	.	TGCAGCGTTCTTGGGGGTATGAACACTGAAGCTTTCTTT	CSVLGGMNTEAFF
TRBD2	TRBV7-2	TRBJ2-1	.	TGTGCCAGCAGCTTAACTAGCGGGGGAACTGAGCAGTTCTTC	CASSLTSGGTEQFF
.	TRBV4-1	TRBJ1-1	.	TGCGCCAGCAGCTCCGAAATTGCAAGGAACACTGAAGCTTTCTTT	CASSSEIARNTEAFF
.	TRBV5-1	TRBJ1-1	.	TGCGCCAGCAGCGGGCCAGGGCCTAACACTGAAGCTTTCTTT	CASSGPGPNTEAFF
.	TRBV7-9	TRBJ2-5	.	TGTGCCAGCAGCATACGTAACGGAGAGACCCAGTACTTC	CASSIRNGETQYF
.	TRBV27	TRBJ2-7	.	TGTGCCAGCAGCAACGGACACTCCTACGAGCAGTACTTC	CASSNGHSYEQYF
.	TRBV9	TRBJ2-7	.	TGTGCCAGCAGCGCCCAGACAGGTTCCGACGAGCAGTACTTC	CASSAQTGSDEQYF
.	TRBV7-3	TRBJ2-1	.	TGTGCCAGCAGCTTAGGGGGAACCCTCAATGAGCAGTTCTTC	CASSLGGTLNEQFF
.	TRBV29-1	TRBJ1-1	.	TGCAGCGCCCTCTCCGGTATAGGAACTGAAGCTTTCTTT	CSALSGIGTEAFF
.	TRBV7-2	TRBJ1-5	.	TGTGCCAGCAGCTCGACAGGTGTCTGGGGCAATCAGCCCCAGCATTTT	CASSSTGVWGNQPQHF
TRBD1	TRBV27	TRBJ1-5	once	TGTGCCAGCAGTCCAGGGACAGTCCCCCGAGGGCCCCAGCATTTT	CASSPGTVPRGPQHF
.	TRBV27	TRBJ2-7	.	TGTGCCAGCAATGATTATAGAAACTCCTACGAGCAGTACTTC	CASNDYRNSYEQYF
.	TRBV3-1	TRBJ2-7	.	TGTGCCACCCGAGGGGTTAACTACGAGCAGTACTTC	CATRGVNYEQYF
TRBD1	TRBV30	TRBJ2-7	.	TGTGCCTGGAGTCCCGGGACAGGGTCCTACGAGCAGTACTTC	CAWSPGTGSYEQYF
.	TRBV9	TRBJ1-3	.	TGTGCCAGCAGCGCTCCGATCTCTGGAAACACCATATATTTT	CASSAPISGNTIYF
.	TRBV4-1	TRBJ2-5	.	TGCGCCAGCAGCCAAGCCGGAGGGGTCGGAGAGACCCAGTACTTC	CASSQAGGVGETQYF
TRBD2	TRBV19	TRBJ2-2	.	TGTGCCAGTATCCCGGGGGGGCCCCACGGGGAGCTGTTTTTT	CASIPGGPHGELFF
TRBD1	TRBV28	TRBJ2-3	.	TGTGCCAGCAGCTGGGACAGGGAGGCGACAGATACGCAGTATTTT	CASSWDREATDTQYF
TRBD1	TRBV7-9	TRBJ1-5	.	TGTGCCAGCAGCCGAGGTCGGCAGGGGGTTCAGCCCCAGCATTTT	CASSRGRQGVQPQHF
.	TRBV19	TRBJ1-1	.	TGTGCCAGTAGTATGACAGAGAACACTGAAGCTTTCTTT	CASSMTENTEAFF
TRBD2	TRBV4-3	TRBJ2-2	.	TGCGCCAGCAGCCAAGACCGGTTGCGGGGGGCGAACACCGGGGAGCTGTTTTTT	CASSQDRLRGANTGELFF
.	TRBV20-1	TRBJ1-5	once	TGCAGTGCTAGAGATGATGGCCTTCCGACGAATCAGCCCCAGCATTTT	CSARDDGLPTNQPQHF
.	TRBV24-1	TRBJ2-2	.	TGTGCCACCAGTGCGGCGGGGTCGAACACCGGGGAGCTGTTTTTT	CATSAAGSNTGELFF
.	TRBV5-6	TRBJ2-2	once	TGTGCCAGCAGCTTGCGGGGGGCGAAACACACCGGGGAGCTGTTTTTT	CASSLRGAKHTGELFF